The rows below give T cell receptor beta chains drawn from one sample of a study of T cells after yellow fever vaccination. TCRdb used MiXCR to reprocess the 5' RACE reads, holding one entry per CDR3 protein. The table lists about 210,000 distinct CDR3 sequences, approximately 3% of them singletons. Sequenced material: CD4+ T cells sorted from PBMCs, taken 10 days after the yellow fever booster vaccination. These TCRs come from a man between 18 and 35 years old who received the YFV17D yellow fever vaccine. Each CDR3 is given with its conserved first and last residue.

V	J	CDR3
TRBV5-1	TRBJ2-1	CASSSTGSGDEQFF
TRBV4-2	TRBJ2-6	CASSRALRGANVLTF
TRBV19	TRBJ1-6	CASSMGGYNSPLHF
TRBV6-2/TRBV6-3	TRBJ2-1	CASSPWDGSSYNEQFF
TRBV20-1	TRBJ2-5	CSAELSGGAVETQYF
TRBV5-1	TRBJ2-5	CASSLNSELRGETQYF
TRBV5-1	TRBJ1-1	CASSSPAGQPSLMNTEAFF
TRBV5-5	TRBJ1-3	CASSSTRGGNTIYF
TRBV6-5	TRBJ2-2	CASSRWTGDTGELFF
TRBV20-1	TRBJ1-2	CSARVPPDSGYGYTF
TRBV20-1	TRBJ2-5	CSALDRGRETQYF
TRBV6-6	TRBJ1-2	CASADRENYGYTF
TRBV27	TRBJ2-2	CASSLRGIGELFF
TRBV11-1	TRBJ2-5	CASSPGDYRGKTQYF
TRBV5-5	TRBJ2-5	CASSFVQWEETQYF
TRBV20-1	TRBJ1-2	CSAYGEVRGGYTF
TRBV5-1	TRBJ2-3	CASTGGGFGTDTQYF
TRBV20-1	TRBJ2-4	CSAEGPHLAKNIQYF
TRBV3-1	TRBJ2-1	CASCLSSGGGEQFF
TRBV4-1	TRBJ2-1	CASSQAPRERFF
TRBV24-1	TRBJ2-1	CATSDDQGEFF
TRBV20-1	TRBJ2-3	CSARDGPGTTDTQYF
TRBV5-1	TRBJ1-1	CASSFGAGVTEAFF
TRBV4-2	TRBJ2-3	CASSQDGGLSPTDTQYF
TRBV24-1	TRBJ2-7	CATFGPDRGSEQYF
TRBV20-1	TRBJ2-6	CSAIDRQYSGANVLTF
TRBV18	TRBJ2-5	CASSPQSAETQYF